The 9 T cell receptor beta chains below come from one sample, sequenced in a study of T cell changes during pregnancy in multiple sclerosis. TCRdb's table, derived via immunoSEQ multiplex PCR, lists solely in-frame clones and lacks some. The sample has around 75,000 clones, roughly 90% seen once. The input for sequencing was CD4+ T cells from peripheral blood mononuclear cells, taken in the third trimester of pregnancy. All receptors derive from a female donor in good health, enrolled as a control in a pregnancy study.

This clone has a handful of counts. The rearrangement joins TRBV29-1 to TRBJ1-1; a possible D gene is TRBD1 (6 bases). The V gene's germline CDR1 is SQVTM and CDR2 ANQGSEA. Trimming pared 6 bases from V and 3 bases from J, leaving 8 bases between. This CDR3 has 11 amino acids. The CDR3 sequence is CSVRTDTEAFF. CDR3 nucleotides: TGCAGCGTGAGGACAGACACTGAAGCTTTCTTT.

This clone was seen a few times. The V gene is TRBV7-2, the J gene TRBJ1-2; D might be TRBD1 (5 bases). This CDR3 has 14 amino acids. V was pared by 4 bases and J by 4 bases, with 13 bases between. CDR1 is SGHTA, CDR2 FQGNSA, per germline. DNA of the CDR3: TGTGCCAGCAGCTCTCGGGGACTCGTCTATGGCTACACCTTC. This encodes CASSSRGLVYGYTF.

This chain links TRBV7-6 with TRBJ1-5; 10 positions agree with TRBD1. The ends lost 1 base at V and 0 bases at J; junction bases unmatched: 9. Germline-derived CDR1 and CDR2 are SGHVS and FNYEAQ. This CDR3 is built from 19 residues. CDR3 in DNA: TGTGCCAGCAGCTTAGTAGGGGGACAGGGGCGATATAGCAATCAGCCCCAGCATTTT. Its translation: CASSLVGGQGRYSNQPQHF.

The chain has TRBV18 and TRBJ1-3; D not certain. CDR3 length: 13 amino acids. V lost 6 bases and J 1 base, leaving 7 bases between the germline ends. Germline lookup yields CDR1 KGHSH and CDR2 LQKENI. The CDR3 spells CASSRGSGNTIYF. For the CDR3, the DNA is TGTGCCAGCTCGCGAGGTTCTGGAAACACCATATATTTT. The full variable domain, rest sourced from reference TRBV18 and TRBJ1-3, is NAGVMQNPRHLVRRRGQEARLRCSPMKGHSHVYWYRQLPEEGLKFMVYLQKENIIDESGMPKERFSAEFPKEGPSILRIQQVVRGDSAAYFCASSRGSGNTIYFGEGSWLTVV.

The rearrangement uses TRBV6-6 and TRBJ2-1; 10 bases align to TRBD2. Trimming cost V 6 bases and J 6 bases; bases outside gene matches: 8. Per germline, CDR1 MNHNY and CDR2 SVGAGI (reference sequence). This CDR3 has 15 amino acids. The CDR3 spells CASRIAGGTFNEQFF. Written as DNA, the CDR3 is TGTGCCAGCAGAATAGCGGGGGGAACATTCAATGAGCAGTTCTTC.

The chain is built from TRBV7-8 and TRBJ2-3; 11 bases agree with TRBD2. V dropped 8 bases and J dropped 3; count of bases not matched to a gene: 7. This CDR3 contains 15 residues. Germline V gene data show CDR1 as SGHVS and CDR2 as FQNEAQ. The CDR3 protein is CASGLTSGETDTQYF. CDR3 nucleotide sequence: TGTGCCAGCGGATTGACTAGCGGGGAAACAGATACGCAGTATTTT.

The chain couples TRBV7-2 to TRBJ1-2; the D gene is possibly TRBD1 (6 bases). CDR1 SGHTA and CDR2 FQGNSA come from the germline V gene. Deletions cut 5 bases from V and 6 bases from J, with 16 bases between. The length of the CDR3 is 14 residues. CDR3 amino acids: CASSALGGVDGYTF. CDR3 nucleotide sequence: TGTGCCAGCAGCGCATTAGGGGGGGTGGATGGCTACACCTTC.

V is TRBV15 and J is TRBJ2-7; 8 positions match TRBD1. V was pared by 5 bases and J by 4 bases, with 16 bases of the junction left unmatched. The length of the CDR3 is 17 residues. Germline V gives CDR1 LNHNV, CDR2 YYDKDF (reference sequence). Here the CDR3 reads CATSATQKQGASYEQYF. The CDR3 DNA reads TGTGCCACCAGCGCCACTCAGAAGCAGGGGGCTTCGTACGAGCAGTACTTC.

The chain uses TRBV23-1 and TRBJ2-5, with TRBD2 identical over 9 bases. TRBV23-1 is marked as an open reading frame, function uncertain. Trimming cost V 2 bases and J 3 bases; bases outside gene matches: 19. The CDR3 runs to 20 residues. DNA for the CDR3: TGCGCCAGCAGTCAACCCCTGAGTGGAGCGGGGGGCCGCCGGGAAGAGACCCAGTACTTC. Protein sequence: CASSQPLSGAGGRREETQYF.